These T cell receptor beta chains were read from a single sample in a study of blood T cell repertoires in COVID-19. TCRdb's copy holds only in-frame clones and misses some; the assay was immunoSEQ multiplex PCR. The sample includes about 370,000 clones, around 89% of them seen just once. The sample taken for sequencing was peripheral blood. These TCRs come from a woman younger than 45 with COVID-19, enrolled during active disease. Each CDR3 is given with its conserved first and last residue. D genes are given only for firm matches. Where a row states a size, it is once, few, many or the class of an expanded clone; other rows omit it.

.	TRBJ1-6	TRBV7-9	.	TGTGCCAGCAGCTATTCCGGGGAGGCCGAGAATTCACCCCTCCACTTT	CASSYSGEAENSPLHF
.	TRBJ1-2	TRBV5-1	.	TGCGCCAGCAGCTTGGAGGGCAGGGATTTCGGTGGCTACACCTTC	CASSLEGRDFGGYTF
.	TRBJ2-1	TRBV5-1	.	TGCGCCAGCAGCCTCGCGGGACTCACCAATGAGCAGTTCTTC	CASSLAGLTNEQFF
TRBD1	TRBJ2-1	TRBV29-1	.	TGCAGCGTTGCACAGGGGAAGAATGAGCAGTTCTTC	CSVAQGKNEQFF
TRBD1	TRBJ2-3	TRBV29-1	.	TGCAGCGTTGAACAGGGGGCCCTCACCGGAGGGCAGTATTTT	CSVEQGALTGGQYF
.	TRBJ2-7	TRBV7-2	.	TGTGCCAGCAGCCTTCATAGCGGTTCCTACGAGCAGTACTTC	CASSLHSGSYEQYF
TRBD2	TRBJ2-7	TRBV5-1	.	TGCGCCAGTAGAACTGACGGGACTAGCTACGAGCAGTACTTC	CASRTDGTSYEQYF
.	TRBJ1-1	TRBV4-3	.	TGCGCCAGCAGCCAAGATCTAGGCACTGAAGCTTTCTTT	CASSQDLGTEAFF
.	TRBJ1-2	TRBV12-3/TRBV12-4	once	TGTGCCAGCAGTTCCTACCCGTGGGGCTACACCTTC	CASSSYPWGYTF
TRBD1	TRBJ1-6	TRBV4-1	.	TGCGCCAGCAGCCAAAACACTGGACAGGGCACCTATAATTCACCCCTCCACTTT	CASSQNTGQGTYNSPLHF
TRBD1	TRBJ2-7	TRBV6-2/TRBV6-3	once	TGTGCCAGCAGCGGGACAGGGGGCGCGAAAGAGCAGTACTTC	CASSGTGGAKEQYF
.	TRBJ2-7	TRBV7-8	few	TGTGCCAGCAGCCCCCGTCGTAGCATCTACGAGCAGTACTTC	CASSPRRSIYEQYF
.	TRBJ2-5	TRBV5-4	.	TGTGCCAGCAGCTATCTCAGGGTGCCCCAAGAGACCCAGTACTTC	CASSYLRVPQETQYF
.	TRBJ1-2	TRBV2	.	TGTGCCAGCACGAGAGCGGGGATTTCCGCCTCATCGTATGGCTACACCTTC	CASTRAGISASSYGYTF
TRBD1	TRBJ2-3	TRBV4-1	.	TGCGCCAGCAGCCAAGCCGGGACAGGGGGTGACTATACGCAGTATTTT	CASSQAGTGGDYTQYF
TRBD1	TRBJ1-1	TRBV11-3	.	TGTGCCAGCACCCTGGGGCAGGGGGTCTCCGACACTGAAGCTTTCTTT	CASTLGQGVSDTEAFF
TRBD1	TRBJ1-6	TRBV4-2	.	TGTGCCAGCAGCAAGGGGGCGGGGCCGTATGGGAGGAATAATTCACCCCTCCACTTT	CASSKGAGPYGRNNSPLHF
.	TRBJ2-5	TRBV6-6	.	TGTGCCAGCAGTCCCGGCATTACAGGGGGGGGGTACCAAGAGACCCAGTACTTC	CASSPGITGGGYQETQYF
TRBD2	TRBJ2-1	TRBV5-1	.	TGCGCCAGCAGCTTGGTTCTAGCGGGACAACTTAAATACAATGAGCAGTTCTTC	CASSLVLAGQLKYNEQFF
.	TRBJ1-1	TRBV6-5	.	TGTGCCAGCAGTTACACGGTTCCGAACACTGAAGCTTTCTTT	CASSYTVPNTEAFF
.	TRBJ1-1	TRBV6-5	.	TGTGCCAGCAGTTACCTGGGGGGGAACACTGAAGCTTTCTTT	CASSYLGGNTEAFF
.	TRBJ1-5	TRBV12-3/TRBV12-4	.	TGTGCCAGCAGTCCCCTCAATCAGCCCCAGCATTTT	CASSPLNQPQHF
.	TRBJ2-1	TRBV4-3	once	TGCGCCAGCAGCCTTGGGCGGGGTCGGGACAATGAGCAGTTCTTC	CASSLGRGRDNEQFF
TRBD1	TRBJ2-1	TRBV6-2/TRBV6-3	.	TGTGCCAGCAGTTACTCGGGACAGGCCTACAATGAGCAGTTCTTC	CASSYSGQAYNEQFF
.	TRBJ1-5	TRBV6-2/TRBV6-3	.	TGTGCCAGCAGTTACTCGGCGGGCAGTAAACAGCTCCAGCATTTT	CASSYSAGSKQLQHF
.	TRBJ2-3	TRBV28	.	TGTGCCAGCAGTTTTCAGGGGATTCGCACAGATACGCAGTATTTT	CASSFQGIRTDTQYF
TRBD1	TRBJ2-2	TRBV28	.	TGTGCCAGCAGGCCGACAGGGGTAGGGAAGAGGAACACCGGGGAGCTGTTTTTT	CASRPTGVGKRNTGELFF
.	TRBJ1-1	TRBV6-5	once	TGTGCCAGCAGGAGACTAAGGAACACTGAAGCTTTCTTT	CASRRLRNTEAFF
TRBD2	TRBJ2-7	TRBV6-1	.	TGTGCCAGCAGTGAAGGGGGGGGAAACTCCTACGAGCAGTACTTC	CASSEGGGNSYEQYF
.	TRBJ2-2	TRBV9	few	TGTGCCAGCAGCGCCACAGGGCGTAGTCCGAACACCGGGGAGCTGTTTTTT	CASSATGRSPNTGELFF
.	TRBJ2-3	TRBV4-2	.	TGTGCCAGCAGCCAAGATCTTGCGGCAGCCAGCACAGATACGCAGTATTTT	CASSQDLAAASTDTQYF
.	TRBJ2-3	TRBV4-3	.	TGCGCCAGCAGCCAAGAGCATAGCGACACAGATACGCAGTATTTT	CASSQEHSDTDTQYF
TRBD1	TRBJ1-2	TRBV19	.	TGTGCCAGTAGTACGGACAGGGGAGCTAACTATGGCTACACCTTC	CASSTDRGANYGYTF
TRBD2	TRBJ2-1	TRBV4-3	.	TGCGCCAGCAGCCAAGCTTTGTCCAGCGGGGGGAACAATGAGCAGTTCTTC	CASSQALSSGGNNEQFF
TRBD1	TRBJ1-5	TRBV4-1	few	TGCGCCAGCAGCCAAGATACAGGGGGCAGTCAGCCCCAGCATTTT	CASSQDTGGSQPQHF
.	TRBJ2-1	TRBV11-2	.	TGTGCCAGCAGCCCCAACAATGAGCAGTTCTTC	CASSPNNEQFF
TRBD2	TRBJ2-1	TRBV5-1	.	TGCGCCAGCAGCTCTCCGACTAGCGGGAGCAACCTCGGCTCCTACAATGAGCAGTTCTTC	CASSSPTSGSNLGSYNEQFF
TRBD1	TRBJ1-1	TRBV7-6	.	TGTGCCAGCGGACCCCAGGGGGCGCGGGGGAATACTGAAGCTTTCTTT	CASGPQGARGNTEAFF
.	TRBJ2-5	TRBV5-4	.	TGTGCCAGCAGCTTGGGGGCTGTCGTGCCCTCGTGGCAAGAGACCCAGTACTTC	CASSLGAVVPSWQETQYF
.	TRBJ2-2	TRBV28	.	TGTGCCATCCTCCGCGGGCCCGCGAACACCGGGGAGCTGTTTTTT	CAILRGPANTGELFF
.	TRBJ1-2	TRBV11-2	.	TGTGCCAGCAGCTTAGGCCGGAGCTATGGCTACACCTTC	CASSLGRSYGYTF
TRBD1	TRBJ1-1	TRBV3-1/TRBV3-2	.	TGTGCCAGCAGCCAGGCCTCCGGGACAGGATATACACTTACTGAAGCTTTCTTT	CASSQASGTGYTLTEAFF
.	TRBJ1-3	TRBV7-2	.	TGTGCCAGCAGCTTATTGCCCGGAGACACCATATATTTT	CASSLLPGDTIYF
.	TRBJ2-5	TRBV7-2	.	TGTGCCAGCAGCTTACTACAGACCCAAGAGACCCAGTACTTC	CASSLLQTQETQYF
.	TRBJ1-1	TRBV5-4	few	TGTGCCAGCAGTAGGACAGAATCTGGCACTGAAGCTTTCTTT	CASSRTESGTEAFF
.	TRBJ1-2	TRBV12-3/TRBV12-4	.	TGTGCCAGCAGTCCTGATCAGGCCAGCTACACCTTC	CASSPDQASYTF
TRBD1	TRBJ2-7	TRBV7-2	few	TGTGCCAGCAGCTTAGAAGGGACAGGGTGGTACGAGCAGTACTTC	CASSLEGTGWYEQYF
.	TRBJ1-1	TRBV5-1	.	TGCGCCAGCAGCTTGGCGGCAGGGGAGACGGCTTTCTTT	CASSLAAGETAFF
TRBD1	TRBJ1-1	TRBV19	once	TGTGCCAGTAGTCCGGACAGGGCGGGTTCCACTGAAGCTTTCTTT	CASSPDRAGSTEAFF
.	TRBJ1-1	TRBV5-1	.	TGCGCCAGCAGCTTGACCGGGGAGCGGGCTGAAGCTTTCTTT	CASSLTGERAEAFF
.	TRBJ1-3	TRBV28	.	TGTGCCAGCAGCCCCCCGGCAGGCTCTGGAAACACCATATATTTT	CASSPPAGSGNTIYF
.	TRBJ2-3	TRBV11-2	.	TGTGCCAGCAGCTTAGCCTTCTTCACAGATACGCAGTATTTT	CASSLAFFTDTQYF
.	TRBJ2-7	TRBV6-2/TRBV6-3	.	TGTGCCAGCAGTTACTGGGGGGACGAGCAGTACTTC	CASSYWGDEQYF
TRBD1	TRBJ1-1	TRBV5-4	.	TGTGCCACCACGGACAGGCCACAGAACACTGAAGCTTTCTTT	CATTDRPQNTEAFF
.	TRBJ1-4	TRBV4-3	.	TGCGCCAGCAGCCAAGATGGGGGCCGCGCTAATGAAAAACTGTTTTTT	CASSQDGGRANEKLFF
.	TRBJ1-2	TRBV14	.	TGTGCCAGCAGCCAACGACTAGGGTGGTGGTCTGGTGGCTACACCTTC	CASSQRLGWWSGGYTF
.	TRBJ2-1	TRBV5-1	.	TGCGCCAGCAGCCCAAGGGAGGGGGGCGGACTCTTC	CASSPREGGGLF
TRBD2	TRBJ2-7	TRBV9	.	TGTGCCAGCAGCGTGACTAGCGGGGGGCCAAGCGAGCAGTACTTC	CASSVTSGGPSEQYF
.	TRBJ2-1	TRBV6-6	.	TGTGCCAGCAGTCCCCACAGGGATGAGCAGTTCTTC	CASSPHRDEQFF
TRBD1	TRBJ1-1	TRBV7-8	.	TGTGCCAGCAGCCGCAGGGACAGCCTGGGGGACACTGAAGCTTTCTTT	CASSRRDSLGDTEAFF